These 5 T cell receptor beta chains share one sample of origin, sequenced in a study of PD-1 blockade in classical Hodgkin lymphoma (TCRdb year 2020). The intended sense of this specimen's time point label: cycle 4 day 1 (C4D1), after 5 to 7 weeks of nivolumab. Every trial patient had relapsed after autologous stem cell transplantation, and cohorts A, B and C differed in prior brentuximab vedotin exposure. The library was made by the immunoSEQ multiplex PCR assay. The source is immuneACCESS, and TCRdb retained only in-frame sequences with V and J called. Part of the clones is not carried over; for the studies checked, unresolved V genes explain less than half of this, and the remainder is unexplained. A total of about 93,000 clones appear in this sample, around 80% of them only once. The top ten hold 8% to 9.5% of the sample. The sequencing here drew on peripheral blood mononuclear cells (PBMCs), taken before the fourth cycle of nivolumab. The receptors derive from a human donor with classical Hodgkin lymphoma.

The CDR3 DNA is TGTGCCAGCAGGTTAGCGGGAGGGGGTGAGCAGTTCTTC. Its translation is CASRLAGGGEQFF. The rearrangement joins TRBV6-1 to TRBJ2-1; 11 positions agree with TRBD2. CDR1 MNHNS and CDR2 SASEGT come from the germline V gene. The CDR3 extends over 13 amino acids. Losses at the gene ends were 6 bases for V and 9 bases for J; bases not matched to a gene: 4.

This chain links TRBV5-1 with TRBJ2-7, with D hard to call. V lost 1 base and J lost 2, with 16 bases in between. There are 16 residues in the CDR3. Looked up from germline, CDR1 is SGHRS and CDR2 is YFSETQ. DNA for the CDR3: TGCGCCAGCAGCTTGAAGCCAGACCCTCTCACCTACGAGCAGTACTTC. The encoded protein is CASSLKPDPLTYEQYF.

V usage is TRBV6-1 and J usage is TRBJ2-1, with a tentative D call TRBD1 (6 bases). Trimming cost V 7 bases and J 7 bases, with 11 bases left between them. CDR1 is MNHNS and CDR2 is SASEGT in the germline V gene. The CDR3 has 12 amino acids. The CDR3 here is CASILGGNEQFF. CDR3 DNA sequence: TGTGCCAGCATACTAGGGGGAAATGAGCAGTTCTTC.

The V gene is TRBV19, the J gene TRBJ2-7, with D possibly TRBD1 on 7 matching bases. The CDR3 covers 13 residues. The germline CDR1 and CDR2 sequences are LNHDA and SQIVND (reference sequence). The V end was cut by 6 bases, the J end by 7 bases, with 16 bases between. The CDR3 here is CASSKQGTWEQYF. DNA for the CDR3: TGTGCCAGTAGCAAACAGGGGACTTGGGAGCAGTACTTC.

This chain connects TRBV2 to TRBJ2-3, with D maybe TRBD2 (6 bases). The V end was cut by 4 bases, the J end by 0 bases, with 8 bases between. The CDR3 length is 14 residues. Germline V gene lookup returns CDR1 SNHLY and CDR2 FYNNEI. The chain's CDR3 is CASSASGSTDTQYF. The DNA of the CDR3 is TGTGCCAGCAGTGCAAGCGGGAGCACAGATACGCAGTATTTT.